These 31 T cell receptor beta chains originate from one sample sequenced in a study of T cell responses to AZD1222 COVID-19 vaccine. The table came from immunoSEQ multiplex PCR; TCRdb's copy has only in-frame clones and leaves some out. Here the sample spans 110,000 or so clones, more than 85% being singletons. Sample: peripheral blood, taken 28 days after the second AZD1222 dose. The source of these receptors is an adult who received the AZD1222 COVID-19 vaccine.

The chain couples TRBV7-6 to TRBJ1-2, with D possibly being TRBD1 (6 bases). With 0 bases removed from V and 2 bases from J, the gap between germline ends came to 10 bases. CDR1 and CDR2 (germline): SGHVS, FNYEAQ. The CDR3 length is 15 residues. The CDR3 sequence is CASSLAGGANYGYTF. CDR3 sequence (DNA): TGTGCCAGCAGCTTAGCGGGGGGGGCGAACTATGGCTACACCTTC.

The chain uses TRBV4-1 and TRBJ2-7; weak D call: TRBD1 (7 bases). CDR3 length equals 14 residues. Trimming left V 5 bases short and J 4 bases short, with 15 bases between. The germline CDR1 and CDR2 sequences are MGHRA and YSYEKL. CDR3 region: CASSTAGQSYEQYF. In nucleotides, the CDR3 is TGCGCCAGCAGCACTGCGGGACAGAGTTACGAGCAGTACTTC.

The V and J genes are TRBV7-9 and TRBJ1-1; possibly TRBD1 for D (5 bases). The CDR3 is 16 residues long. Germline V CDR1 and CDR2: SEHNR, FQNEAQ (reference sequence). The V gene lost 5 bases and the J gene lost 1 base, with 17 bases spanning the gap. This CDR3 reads CASSRAGVPQNTEAFF. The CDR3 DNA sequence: TGTGCCAGCAGCCGGGCGGGGGTTCCCCAGAACACTGAAGCTTTCTTT.

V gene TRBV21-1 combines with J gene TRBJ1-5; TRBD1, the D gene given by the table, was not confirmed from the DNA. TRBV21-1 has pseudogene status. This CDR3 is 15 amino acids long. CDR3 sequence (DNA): TGTGCCAGCAAAAGAGACAGTACCTGTAATCAGCCCCAGCATTTT. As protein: CASKRDSTCNQPQHF.

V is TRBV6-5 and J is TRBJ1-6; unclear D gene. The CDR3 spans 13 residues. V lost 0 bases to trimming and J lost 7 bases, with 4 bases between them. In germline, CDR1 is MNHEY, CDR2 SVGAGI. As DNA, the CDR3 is TGTGCCAGCAGTTACTCTTTGAATTCACCCCTCCACTTT. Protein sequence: CASSYSLNSPLHF.

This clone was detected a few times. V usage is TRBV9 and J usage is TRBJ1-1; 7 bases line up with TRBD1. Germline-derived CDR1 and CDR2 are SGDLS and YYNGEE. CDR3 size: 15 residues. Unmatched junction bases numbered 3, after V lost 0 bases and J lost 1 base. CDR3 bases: TGTGCCAGCAGCGTAGGGGGACAGCCGAACACTGAAGCTTTCTTT. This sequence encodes CASSVGGQPNTEAFF.

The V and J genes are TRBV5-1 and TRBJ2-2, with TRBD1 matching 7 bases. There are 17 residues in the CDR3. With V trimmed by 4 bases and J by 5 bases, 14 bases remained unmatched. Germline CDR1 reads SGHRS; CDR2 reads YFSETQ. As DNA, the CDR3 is TGCGCCAGCAGCCCTCCCTTGACAGGGTTTAGGACCGGGGAGCTGTTTTTT. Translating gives CASSPPLTGFRTGELFF.

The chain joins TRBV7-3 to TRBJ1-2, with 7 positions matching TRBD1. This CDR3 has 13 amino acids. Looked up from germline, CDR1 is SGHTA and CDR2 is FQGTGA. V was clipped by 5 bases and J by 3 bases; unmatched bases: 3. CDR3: CASSPDRDYGYTF. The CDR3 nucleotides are TGTGCCAGCAGCCCCGACAGGGACTATGGCTACACCTTC.

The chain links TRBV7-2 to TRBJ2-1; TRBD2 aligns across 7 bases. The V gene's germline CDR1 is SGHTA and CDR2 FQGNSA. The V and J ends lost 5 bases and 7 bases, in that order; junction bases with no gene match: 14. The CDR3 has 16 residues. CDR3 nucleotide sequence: TGTGCCAGCAGCCCCCCAGGAAGCGGGGATAGGAATGAGCAGTTCTTC. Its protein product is CASSPPGSGDRNEQFF. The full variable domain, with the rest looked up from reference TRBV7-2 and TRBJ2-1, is GAGVSQSPSNKVTEKGKDVELRCDPISGHTALYWYRQSLGQGLEFLIYFQGNSAPDKSGLPSDRFSAERTGGSVSTLTIQRTQQEDSAVYLCASSPPGSGDRNEQFFGPGTRLTVL.

CDR3 protein: CSADEPGLATDTQYF. CDR3 sequence (DNA): TGCAGCGCTGATGAACCGGGACTAGCAACAGATACGCAGTATTTT. The V gene is TRBV29-1, the J gene TRBJ2-3; 9 nucleotides line up with TRBD2. The CDR3 consists of 15 residues. CDR1 and CDR2 from the germline V gene are SQVTM and ANQGSEA. V trimming: 7 bases; J trimming: 3 bases; junction bases outside the gene matches: 11.

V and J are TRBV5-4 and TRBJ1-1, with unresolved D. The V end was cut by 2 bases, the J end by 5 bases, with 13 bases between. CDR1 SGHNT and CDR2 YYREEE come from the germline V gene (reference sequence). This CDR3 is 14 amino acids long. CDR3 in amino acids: CASSFDLSQTEAFF. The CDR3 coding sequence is TGTGCCAGCAGCTTCGACCTTTCCCAGACTGAAGCTTTCTTT.

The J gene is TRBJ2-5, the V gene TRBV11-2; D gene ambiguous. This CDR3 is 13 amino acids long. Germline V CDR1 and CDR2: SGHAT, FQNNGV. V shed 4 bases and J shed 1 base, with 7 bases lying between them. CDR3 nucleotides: TGTGCCAGCAGCTCGCCCATCCAAGAGACCCAGTACTTC. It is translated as CASSSPIQETQYF.

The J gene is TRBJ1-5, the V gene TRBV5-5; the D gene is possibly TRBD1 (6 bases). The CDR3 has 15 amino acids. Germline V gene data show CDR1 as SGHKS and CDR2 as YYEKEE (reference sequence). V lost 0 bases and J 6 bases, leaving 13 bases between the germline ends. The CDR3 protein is CASSLEGHEGQPQHF. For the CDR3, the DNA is TGTGCCAGCAGCTTGGAGGGACACGAGGGTCAGCCCCAGCATTTT.

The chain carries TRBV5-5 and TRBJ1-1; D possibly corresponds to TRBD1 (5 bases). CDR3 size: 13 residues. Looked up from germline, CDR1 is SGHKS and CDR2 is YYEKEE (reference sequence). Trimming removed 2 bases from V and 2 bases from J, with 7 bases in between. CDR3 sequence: CASSFGDNTEAFF. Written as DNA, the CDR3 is TGTGCCAGCAGCTTCGGGGACAACACTGAAGCTTTCTTT.

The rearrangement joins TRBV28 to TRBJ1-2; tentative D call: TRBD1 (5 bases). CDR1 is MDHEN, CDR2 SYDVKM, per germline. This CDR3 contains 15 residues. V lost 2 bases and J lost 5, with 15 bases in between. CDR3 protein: CASSLGGRRSYGYTF. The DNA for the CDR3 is TGTGCCAGCAGTTTAGGGGGACGGAGAAGTTATGGCTACACCTTC.

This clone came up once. The CDR3: CASSSSRKGTEAFF. The CDR3 DNA reads as TGTGCCAGCAGTTCCTCACGAAAGGGCACTGAAGCTTTCTTT. The rearrangement joins TRBV6-6 to TRBJ1-1; D gene ambiguous. CDR1 and CDR2 from the germline V gene are MNHNY and SVGAGI (reference sequence). CDR3 size: 14 residues. V shed 4 bases and J shed 4 bases, with 13 bases lying between them.

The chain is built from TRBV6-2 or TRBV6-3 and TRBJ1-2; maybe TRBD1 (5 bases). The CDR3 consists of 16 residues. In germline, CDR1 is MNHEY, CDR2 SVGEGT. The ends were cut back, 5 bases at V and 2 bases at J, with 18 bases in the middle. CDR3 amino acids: CASSRPPGGFNYGYTF. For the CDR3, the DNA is TGTGCCAGCAGTCGGCCCCCCGGGGGATTCAACTATGGCTACACCTTC.

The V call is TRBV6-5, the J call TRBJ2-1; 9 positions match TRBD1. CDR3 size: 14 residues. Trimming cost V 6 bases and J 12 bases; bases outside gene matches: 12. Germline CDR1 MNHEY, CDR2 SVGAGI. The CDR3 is CASRPTGGGFSQFF. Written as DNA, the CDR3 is TGTGCCAGCAGACCGACAGGGGGGGGTTTCTCGCAGTTCTTC.

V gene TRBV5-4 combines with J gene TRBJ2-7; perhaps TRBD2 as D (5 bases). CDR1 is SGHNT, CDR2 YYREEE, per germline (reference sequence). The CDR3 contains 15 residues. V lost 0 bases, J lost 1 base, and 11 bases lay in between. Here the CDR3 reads CASSLEAGGSYEQYF. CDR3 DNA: TGTGCCAGCAGCTTGGAGGCGGGCGGGTCCTACGAGCAGTACTTC.

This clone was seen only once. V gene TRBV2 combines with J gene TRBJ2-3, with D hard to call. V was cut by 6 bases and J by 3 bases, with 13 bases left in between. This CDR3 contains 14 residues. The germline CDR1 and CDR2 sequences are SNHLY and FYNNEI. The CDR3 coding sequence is TGTGCCAGCAGGGGTTACCAGTGGACAGATACGCAGTATTTT. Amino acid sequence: CASRGYQWTDTQYF.

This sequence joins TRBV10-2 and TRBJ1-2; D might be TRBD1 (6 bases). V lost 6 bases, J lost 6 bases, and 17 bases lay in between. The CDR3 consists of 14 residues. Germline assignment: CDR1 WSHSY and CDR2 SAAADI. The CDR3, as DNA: TGCGCCAGCAGACTCACAGGGAAGGAAGATGGCTACACCTTC. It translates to CASRLTGKEDGYTF.

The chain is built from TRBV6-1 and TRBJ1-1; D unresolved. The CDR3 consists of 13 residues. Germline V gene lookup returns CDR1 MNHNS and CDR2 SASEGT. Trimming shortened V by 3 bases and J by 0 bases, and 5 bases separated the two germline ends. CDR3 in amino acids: CASSDLLNTEAFF. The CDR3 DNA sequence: TGTGCCAGCAGTGATCTGCTGAACACTGAAGCTTTCTTT.

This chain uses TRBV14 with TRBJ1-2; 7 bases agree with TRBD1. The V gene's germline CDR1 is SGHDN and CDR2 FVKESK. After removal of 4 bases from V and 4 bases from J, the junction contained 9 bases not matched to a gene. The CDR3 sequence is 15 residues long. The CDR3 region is CASSLAGGGFYGYTF. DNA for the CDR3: TGTGCCAGCAGCCTGGCAGGGGGTGGCTTCTATGGCTACACCTTC.

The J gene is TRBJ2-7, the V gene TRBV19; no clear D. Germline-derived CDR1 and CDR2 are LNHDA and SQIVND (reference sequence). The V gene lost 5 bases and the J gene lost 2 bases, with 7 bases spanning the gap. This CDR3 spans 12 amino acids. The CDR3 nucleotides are TGTGCCAGTAGTGGCCTGACCTACGAGCAGTACTTC. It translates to CASSGLTYEQYF.

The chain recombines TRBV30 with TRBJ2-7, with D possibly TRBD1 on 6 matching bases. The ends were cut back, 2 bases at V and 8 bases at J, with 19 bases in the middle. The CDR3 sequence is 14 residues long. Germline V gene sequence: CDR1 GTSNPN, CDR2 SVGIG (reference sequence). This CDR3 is CAWSPGVSGAQQYF. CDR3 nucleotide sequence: TGTGCCTGGAGTCCAGGGGTGTCAGGGGCCCAGCAGTACTTC.

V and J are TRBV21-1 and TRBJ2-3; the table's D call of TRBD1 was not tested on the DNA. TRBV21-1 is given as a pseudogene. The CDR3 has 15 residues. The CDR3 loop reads CASSKGTDRTDTQYF. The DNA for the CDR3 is TGTGCCAGCAGCAAAGGAACAGATCGCACAGATACGCAGTATTTT.

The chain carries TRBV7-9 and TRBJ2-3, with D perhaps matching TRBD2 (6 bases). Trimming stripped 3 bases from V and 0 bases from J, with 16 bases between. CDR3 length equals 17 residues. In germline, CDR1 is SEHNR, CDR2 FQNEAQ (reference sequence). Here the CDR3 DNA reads TGTGCCAGCAGCTTCCACCTAGGTAGCGGAAGCACAGATACGCAGTATTTT. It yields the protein CASSFHLGSGSTDTQYF.

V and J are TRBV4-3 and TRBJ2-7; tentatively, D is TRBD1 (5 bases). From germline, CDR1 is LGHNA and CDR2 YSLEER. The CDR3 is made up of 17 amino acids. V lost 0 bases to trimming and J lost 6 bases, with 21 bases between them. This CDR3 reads CASSQDLGIRVRGEQYF. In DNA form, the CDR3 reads TGCGCCAGCAGCCAAGATTTGGGTATACGAGTAAGGGGCGAGCAGTACTTC.

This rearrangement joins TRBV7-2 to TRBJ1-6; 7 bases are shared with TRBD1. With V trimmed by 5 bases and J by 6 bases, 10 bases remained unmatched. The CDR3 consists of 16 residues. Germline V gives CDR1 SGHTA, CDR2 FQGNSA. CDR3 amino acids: CASSGRQGGSNSPLHF. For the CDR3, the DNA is TGTGCCAGCAGCGGCAGACAGGGAGGAAGTAATTCACCCCTCCACTTT.

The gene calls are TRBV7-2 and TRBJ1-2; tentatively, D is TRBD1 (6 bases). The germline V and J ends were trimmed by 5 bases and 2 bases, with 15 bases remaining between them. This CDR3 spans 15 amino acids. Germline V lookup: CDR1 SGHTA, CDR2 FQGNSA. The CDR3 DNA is TGTGCCAGCAGCCGTCCGGGGGCAGCGAACTATGGCTACACCTTC. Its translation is CASSRPGAANYGYTF. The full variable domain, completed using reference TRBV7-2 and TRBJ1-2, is GAGVSQSPSNKVTEKGKDVELRCDPISGHTALYWYRQSLGQGLEFLIYFQGNSAPDKSGLPSDRFSAERTGGSVSTLTIQRTQQEDSAVYLCASSRPGAANYGYTFGSGTRLTVV.

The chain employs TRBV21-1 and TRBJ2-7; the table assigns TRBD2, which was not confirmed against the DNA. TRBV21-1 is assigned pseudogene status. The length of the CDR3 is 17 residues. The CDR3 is CASSKEVRLAYSYEQYF. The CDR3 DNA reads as TGTGCCAGCAGCAAAGAGGTCAGGCTAGCTTATTCCTACGAGCAGTACTTC.